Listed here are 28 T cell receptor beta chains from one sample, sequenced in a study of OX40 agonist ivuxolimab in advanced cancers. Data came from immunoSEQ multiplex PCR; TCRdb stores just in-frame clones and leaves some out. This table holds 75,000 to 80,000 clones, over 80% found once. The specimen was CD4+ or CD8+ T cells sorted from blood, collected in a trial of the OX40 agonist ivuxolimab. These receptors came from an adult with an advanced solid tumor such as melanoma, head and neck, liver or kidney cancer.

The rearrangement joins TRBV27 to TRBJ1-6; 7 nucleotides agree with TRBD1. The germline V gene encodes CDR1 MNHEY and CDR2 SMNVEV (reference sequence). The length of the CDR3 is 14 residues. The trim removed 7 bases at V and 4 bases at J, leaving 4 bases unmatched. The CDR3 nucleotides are TGTGCCAGCAAGGGGACAGCTTATAATTCACCCCTCCACTTT. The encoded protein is CASKGTAYNSPLHF.

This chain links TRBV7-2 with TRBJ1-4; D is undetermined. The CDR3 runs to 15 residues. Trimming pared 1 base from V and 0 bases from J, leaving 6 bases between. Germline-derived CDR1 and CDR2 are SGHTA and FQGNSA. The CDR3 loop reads CASSLVGATNEKLFF. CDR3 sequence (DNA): TGTGCCAGCAGCTTAGTTGGGGCAACTAATGAAAAACTGTTTTTT.

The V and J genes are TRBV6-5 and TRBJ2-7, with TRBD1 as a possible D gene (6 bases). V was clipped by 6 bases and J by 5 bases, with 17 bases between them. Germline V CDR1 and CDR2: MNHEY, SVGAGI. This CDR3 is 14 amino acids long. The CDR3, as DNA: TGTGCCAGCAGCCGCCTACAAGGGGGTGACGAGCAGTACTTC. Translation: CASSRLQGGDEQYF.

DNA for the CDR3: TGTGCCAGCAGCTCAACCTGGGGCCCCCGGGGCTACACCTTC. This translates into CASSSTWGPRGYTF. This chain joins TRBV7-2 and TRBJ1-2; D perhaps matches TRBD1 (5 bases). Germline V gives CDR1 SGHTA, CDR2 FQGNSA. The V gene lost 4 bases and the J gene lost 8 bases, with 17 bases spanning the gap. There are 14 residues in the CDR3.

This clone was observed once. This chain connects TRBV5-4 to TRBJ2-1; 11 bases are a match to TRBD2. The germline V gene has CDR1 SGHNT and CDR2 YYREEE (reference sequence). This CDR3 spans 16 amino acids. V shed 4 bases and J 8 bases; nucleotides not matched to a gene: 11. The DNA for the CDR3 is TGTGCCAGCAGCATCCGGGTAGCGGGGGGGCCGGATGAGCAGTTCTTC. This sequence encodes CASSIRVAGGPDEQFF.

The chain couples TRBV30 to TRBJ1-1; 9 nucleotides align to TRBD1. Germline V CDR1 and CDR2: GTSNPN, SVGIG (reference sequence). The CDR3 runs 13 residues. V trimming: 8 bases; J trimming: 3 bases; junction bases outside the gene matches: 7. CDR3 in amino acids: CAVKQGAYTEAFF. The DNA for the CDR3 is TGTGCCGTCAAACAGGGGGCCTACACTGAAGCTTTCTTT.

Here the CDR3 DNA reads TGTGCCAGCAGTTACGGGGGGACAGGGGGAGTTGAAAAACTGTTTTTT. Translated: CASSYGGTGGVEKLFF. The chain combines TRBV6-5 with TRBJ1-4, with 11 bases matching TRBD1. The V and J ends lost 2 bases and 7 bases, in that order; junction bases with no gene match: 6. Looked up from germline, CDR1 is MNHEY and CDR2 is SVGAGI. The CDR3 consists of 16 residues.

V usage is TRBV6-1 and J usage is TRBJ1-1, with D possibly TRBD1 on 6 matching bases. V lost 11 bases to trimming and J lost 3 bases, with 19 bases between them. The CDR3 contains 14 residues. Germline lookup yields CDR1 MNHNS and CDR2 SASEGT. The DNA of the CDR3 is TGTGCCGGAAAACGGGGGGCGGAGGACACTGAAGCTTTCTTT. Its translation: CAGKRGAEDTEAFF.

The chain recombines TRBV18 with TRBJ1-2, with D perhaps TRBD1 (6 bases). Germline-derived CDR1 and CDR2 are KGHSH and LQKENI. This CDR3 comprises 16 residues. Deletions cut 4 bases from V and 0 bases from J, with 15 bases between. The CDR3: CASSQLRGRANYGYTF. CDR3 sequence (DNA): TGTGCCAGCTCACAACTCAGGGGACGAGCTAACTATGGCTACACCTTC.

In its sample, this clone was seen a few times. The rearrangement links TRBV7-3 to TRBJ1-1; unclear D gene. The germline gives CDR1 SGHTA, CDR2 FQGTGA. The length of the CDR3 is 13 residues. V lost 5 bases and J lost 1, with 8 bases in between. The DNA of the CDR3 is TGTGCCAGCAGCCAGGCGAGGAACACTGAAGCTTTCTTT. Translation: CASSQARNTEAFF. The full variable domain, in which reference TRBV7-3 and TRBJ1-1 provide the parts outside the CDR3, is GAGVSQTPSNKVTEKGKYVELRCDPISGHTALYWYRQSLGQGPEFLIYFQGTGAADDSGLPNDRFFAVRPEGSVSTLKIQRTERGDSAVYLCASSQARNTEAFFGQGTRLTVV.

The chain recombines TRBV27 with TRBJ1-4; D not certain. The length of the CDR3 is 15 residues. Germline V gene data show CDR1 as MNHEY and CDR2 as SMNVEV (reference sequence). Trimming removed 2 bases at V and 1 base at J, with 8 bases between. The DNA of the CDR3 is TGTGCCAGCAGTTTAAAGTTTGTAACTAATGAAAAACTGTTTTTT. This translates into CASSLKFVTNEKLFF.

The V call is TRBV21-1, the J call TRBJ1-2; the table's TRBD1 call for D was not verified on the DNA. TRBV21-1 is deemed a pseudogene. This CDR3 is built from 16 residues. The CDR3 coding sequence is TGTGCCAGCAGCCCCCCGGACAGCGATTCTCACTATGGCTACACCTTC. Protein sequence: CASSPPDSDSHYGYTF.

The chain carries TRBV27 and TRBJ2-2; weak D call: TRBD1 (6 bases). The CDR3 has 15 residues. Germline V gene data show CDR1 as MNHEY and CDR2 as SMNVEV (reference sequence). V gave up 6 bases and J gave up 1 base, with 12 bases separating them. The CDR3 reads CASRGQPRNTGELFF. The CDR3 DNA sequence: TGTGCCAGCAGGGGACAACCGAGGAACACCGGGGAGCTGTTTTTT.

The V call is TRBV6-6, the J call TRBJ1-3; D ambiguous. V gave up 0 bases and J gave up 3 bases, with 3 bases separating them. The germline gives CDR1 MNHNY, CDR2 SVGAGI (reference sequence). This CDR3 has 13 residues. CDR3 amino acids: CASSYSSGNTIYF. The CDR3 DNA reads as TGTGCCAGCAGTTACTCGAGTGGAAACACCATATATTTT.

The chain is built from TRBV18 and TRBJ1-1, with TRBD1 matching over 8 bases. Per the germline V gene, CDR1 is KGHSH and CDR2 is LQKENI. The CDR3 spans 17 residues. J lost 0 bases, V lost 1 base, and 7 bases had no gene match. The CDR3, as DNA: TGTGCCAGCTCACCACGGCAGGGGGCCACTATGAACACTGAAGCTTTCTTT. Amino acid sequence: CASSPRQGATMNTEAFF.

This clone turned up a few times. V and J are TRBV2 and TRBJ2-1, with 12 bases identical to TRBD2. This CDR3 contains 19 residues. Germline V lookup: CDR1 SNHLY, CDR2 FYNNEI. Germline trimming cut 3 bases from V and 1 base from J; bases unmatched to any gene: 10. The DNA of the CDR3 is TGTGCCAGCAGTGATTCTGGACTAGCGGGGATATTATCCTACAATGAGCAGTTCTTC. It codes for CASSDSGLAGILSYNEQFF.

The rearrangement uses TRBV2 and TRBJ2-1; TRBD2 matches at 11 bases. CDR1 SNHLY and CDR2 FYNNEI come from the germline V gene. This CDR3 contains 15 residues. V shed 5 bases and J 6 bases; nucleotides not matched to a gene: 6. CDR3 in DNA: TGTGCCAGCAGTTTGACTAGCGGGGTAGCCAATGAGCAGTTCTTC. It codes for CASSLTSGVANEQFF.

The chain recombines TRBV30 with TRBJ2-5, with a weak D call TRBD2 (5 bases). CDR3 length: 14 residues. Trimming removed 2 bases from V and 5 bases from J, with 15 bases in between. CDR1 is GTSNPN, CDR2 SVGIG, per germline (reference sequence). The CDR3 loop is CAWSSKGLWETQYF. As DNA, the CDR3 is TGTGCCTGGAGTTCAAAAGGACTCTGGGAGACCCAGTACTTC. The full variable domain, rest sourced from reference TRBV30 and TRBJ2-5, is SQTIHQWPATLVQPVGSPLSLECTVEGTSNPNLYWYRQAAGRGLQLLFYSVGIGQISSEVPQNLSASRPQDRQFILSSKKLLLSDSGFYLCAWSSKGLWETQYFGPGTRLLVL.

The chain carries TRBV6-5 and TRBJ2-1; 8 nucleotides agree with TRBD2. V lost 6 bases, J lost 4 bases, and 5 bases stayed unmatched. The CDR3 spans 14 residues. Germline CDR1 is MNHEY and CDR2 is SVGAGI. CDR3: CASRPGLGYNEQFF. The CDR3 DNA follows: TGTGCCAGCAGACCGGGACTAGGTTACAATGAGCAGTTCTTC.

The CDR3 loop is CASQANPNTGELFF. For the CDR3, the DNA is TGTGCCAGTCAAGCAAACCCCAACACCGGGGAGCTGTTTTTT. The gene calls are TRBV2 and TRBJ2-2; D is unresolved. Per the germline V gene, CDR1 is SNHLY and CDR2 is FYNNEI. The CDR3 consists of 14 residues. V gave up 9 bases and J gave up 2 bases, with 13 bases separating them.

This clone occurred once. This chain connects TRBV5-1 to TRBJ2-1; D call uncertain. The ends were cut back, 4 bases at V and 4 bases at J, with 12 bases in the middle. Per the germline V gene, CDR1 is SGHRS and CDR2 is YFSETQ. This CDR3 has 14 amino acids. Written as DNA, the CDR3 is TGCGCCAGCAGCCCTAATACCGAGTACAATGAGCAGTTCTTC. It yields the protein CASSPNTEYNEQFF.

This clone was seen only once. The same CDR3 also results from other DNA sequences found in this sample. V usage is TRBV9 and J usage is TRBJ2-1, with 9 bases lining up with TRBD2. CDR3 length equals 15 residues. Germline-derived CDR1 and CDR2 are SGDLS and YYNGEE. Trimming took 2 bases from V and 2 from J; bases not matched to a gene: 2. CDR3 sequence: CASSVGGGAYNEQFF. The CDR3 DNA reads TGTGCCAGCAGCGTTGGCGGGGGGGCCTACAATGAGCAGTTCTTC. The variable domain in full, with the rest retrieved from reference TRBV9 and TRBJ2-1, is DSGVTQTPKHLITATGQRVTLRCSPRSGDLSVYWYQQSLDQGLQFLIQYYNGEERAKGNILERFSAQQFPDLHSELNLSSLELGDSALYFCASSVGGGAYNEQFFGPGTRLTVL.

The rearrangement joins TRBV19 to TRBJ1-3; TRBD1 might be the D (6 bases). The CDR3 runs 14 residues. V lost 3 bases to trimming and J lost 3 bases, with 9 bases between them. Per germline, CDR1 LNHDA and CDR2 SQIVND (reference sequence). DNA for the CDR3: TGTGCCAGTAGTATCGGGGGGCTTGGAAACACCATATATTTT. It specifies CASSIGGLGNTIYF. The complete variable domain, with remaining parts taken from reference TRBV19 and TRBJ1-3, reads DGGITQSPKYLFRKEGQNVTLSCEQNLNHDAMYWYRQDPGQGLRLIYYSQIVNDFQKGDIAEGYSVSREKKESFPLTVTSAQKNPTAFYLCASSIGGLGNTIYFGEGSWLTVV.

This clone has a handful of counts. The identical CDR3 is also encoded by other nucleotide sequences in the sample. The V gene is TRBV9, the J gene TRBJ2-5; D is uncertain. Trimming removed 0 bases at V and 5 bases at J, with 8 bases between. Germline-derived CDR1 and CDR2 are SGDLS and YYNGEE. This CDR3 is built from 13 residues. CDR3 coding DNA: TGTGCCAGCAGCGTAGCCGGTAGGGAGACCCAGTACTTC. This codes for CASSVAGRETQYF.

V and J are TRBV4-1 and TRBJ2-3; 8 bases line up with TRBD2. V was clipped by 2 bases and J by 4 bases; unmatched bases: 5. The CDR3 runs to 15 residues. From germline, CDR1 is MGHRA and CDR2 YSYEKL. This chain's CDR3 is CASSQSGTSADTQYF. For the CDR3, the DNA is TGCGCCAGCAGCCAATCCGGGACTAGTGCAGATACGCAGTATTTT.

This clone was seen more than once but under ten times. The DNA for the CDR3 is TGTGCCAGTAAGCGAGCGGCTAGCACAGATACGCAGTATTTT. Its translation is CASKRAASTDTQYF. The gene calls are TRBV19 and TRBJ2-3; a weak D match, TRBD2 (5 bases). Trimming took 7 bases from V and 0 from J, leaving 11 bases between them. The CDR3 sequence is 14 residues long. Per the germline V gene, CDR1 is LNHDA and CDR2 is SQIVND (reference sequence).

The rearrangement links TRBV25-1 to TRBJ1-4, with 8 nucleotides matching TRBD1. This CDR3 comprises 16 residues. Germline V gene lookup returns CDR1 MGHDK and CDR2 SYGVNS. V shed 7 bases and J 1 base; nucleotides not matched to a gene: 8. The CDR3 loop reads CASKPGTGETNEKLFF. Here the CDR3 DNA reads TGTGCCAGCAAGCCCGGGACAGGAGAAACTAATGAAAAACTGTTTTTT.

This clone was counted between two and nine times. CDR3 in DNA: TGCGCCAGCAGTGGAAGGGGGCGCGGGTATGGCTACACCTTC. It translates to CASSGRGRGYGYTF. V usage is TRBV10-2 and J usage is TRBJ1-2; 7 nucleotides agree with TRBD1. Germline V gene lookup returns CDR1 WSHSY and CDR2 SAAADI. The CDR3 runs to 14 residues. V dropped 4 bases and J dropped 5; count of bases not matched to a gene: 7.